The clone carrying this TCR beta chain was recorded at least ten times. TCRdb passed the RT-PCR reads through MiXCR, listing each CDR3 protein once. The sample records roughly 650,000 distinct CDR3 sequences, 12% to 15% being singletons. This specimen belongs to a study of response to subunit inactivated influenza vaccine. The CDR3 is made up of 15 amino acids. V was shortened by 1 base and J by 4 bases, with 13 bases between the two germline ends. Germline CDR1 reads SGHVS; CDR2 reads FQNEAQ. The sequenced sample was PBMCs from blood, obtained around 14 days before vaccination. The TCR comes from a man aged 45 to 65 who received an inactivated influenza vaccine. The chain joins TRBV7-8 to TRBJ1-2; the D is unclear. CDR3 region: CASSLVPGSVYGYTF. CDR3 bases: TGTGCCAGCAGCTTAGTTCCGGGTTCCGTCTATGGCTACACCTTC.